The present T cell receptor beta chain was sequenced within a study of blood T cell repertoires in COVID-19. Germline trimming cut 3 bases from V and 1 base from J; bases unmatched to any gene: 6. CDR3 size: 15 residues. Germline CDR1 reads SGHRS; CDR2 reads YFSETQ. In this sample, this clone turned up a few times. TCRdb's copy holds only in-frame clones and misses some; the assay was immunoSEQ multiplex PCR. The sample includes 90,000 or so clones, 91% of them seen just once. This chain connects TRBV5-1 to TRBJ1-1; 7 nucleotides line up with TRBD1. The sequencing input was peripheral blood. The clonotype was recovered from a human donor with active COVID-19. The donor label of this sample is uncertain. The CDR3 loop is CASSSRQGTNTEAFF. The CDR3 DNA sequence: TGCGCCAGCAGCTCGAGACAGGGTACGAACACTGAAGCTTTCTTT.